Below are 30 T cell receptor beta chains sequenced from a single sample in a study of blood T cell repertoires in COVID-19. The repertoire was sequenced with immunoSEQ multiplex PCR; TCRdb's copy has only in-frame clones and lacks some. The sample gives 200,000 to 250,000 clones, under 85% of which show up once; 1.8% is in the top ten. Sequences were obtained from PBMCs or T cells enriched from blood (not recorded which). These TCRs come from a man in his 60s who had recovered from COVID-19.

The V gene is TRBV6-5, the J gene TRBJ1-2; 7 bases fit TRBD1. The germline V gene has CDR1 MNHEY and CDR2 SVGAGI. The length of the CDR3 is 15 residues. The V gene end was trimmed by 6 bases and the J gene end by 0 bases; junction bases not matched to a gene: 7. CDR3 protein: CASRKTGTANYGYTF. CDR3 DNA sequence: TGTGCCAGCAGGAAAACCGGGACAGCTAACTATGGCTACACCTTC.

The V gene is TRBV5-6, the J gene TRBJ1-5; tentative D call: TRBD1 (5 bases). V shed 0 bases and J shed 3 bases, with 13 bases lying between them. The germline V gene has CDR1 SGHDT and CDR2 YYEEEE. This CDR3 has 16 amino acids. The CDR3 here is CASSLAGRDTNQPQHF. CDR3 in DNA: TGTGCCAGCAGCTTGGCCGGCAGGGATACCAATCAGCCCCAGCATTTT.

Details on this clone: Other nucleotide sequences in the sample specify the same CDR3. The V and J genes are TRBV4-3 and TRBJ1-2; the match to TRBD1 covers 7 bases. CDR3 size: 14 residues. From germline, CDR1 is LGHNA and CDR2 YSLEER. V lost 0 bases, J lost 4 bases, and 2 bases stayed unmatched. CDR3 coding DNA: TGCGCCAGCAGCCAAGACGGGACAGTCTATGGCTACACCTTC. Residues: CASSQDGTVYGYTF.

The rearrangement joins TRBV19 to TRBJ2-7; 9 bases match TRBD1. V lost 4 bases to trimming and J lost 0 bases; unmatched junction nucleotides: 7. This CDR3 has 16 amino acids. Germline lookup yields CDR1 LNHDA and CDR2 SQIVND (reference sequence). The CDR3 nucleotides read TGTGCCAGTAGTAGTTCCGGGACAGGGAGCTCCTACGAGCAGTACTTC. Translated, it gives CASSSSGTGSSYEQYF.

This rearrangement joins TRBV19 to TRBJ1-3, with 7 bases that match TRBD1. The CDR3 sequence is 17 residues long. The V gene end was trimmed by 4 bases and the J gene end by 0 bases; junction bases not matched to a gene: 9. Germline CDR1 is LNHDA and CDR2 is SQIVND (reference sequence). The CDR3 here is CASSNRDSSLSGNTIYF. For the CDR3, the DNA is TGTGCCAGTAGTAACCGGGACAGTTCCCTCTCTGGAAACACCATATATTTT.

The chain couples TRBV2 to TRBJ2-2; TRBD2 might be the D (7 bases). Looked up from germline, CDR1 is SNHLY and CDR2 is FYNNEI. Trimming took 8 bases from V and 6 from J, leaving 22 bases between them. This CDR3 has 16 amino acids. The CDR3 here is CASSGLGGRSAGELFF. The CDR3 coding sequence is TGTGCCAGCTCGGGCTTGGGGGGGCGATCAGCCGGGGAGCTGTTTTTT.

The chain couples TRBV5-1 to TRBJ2-4; TRBD2 is a possible D gene (5 bases). The V end lost 2 bases, the J end lost 8 bases, and 8 bases lay between the germline ends. CDR3 length: 12 residues. Germline V gene sequence: CDR1 SGHRS, CDR2 YFSETQ. Here the CDR3 reads CASSLPEDIQYF. The CDR3 DNA is TGCGCCAGCAGCTTACCGGAGGACATTCAGTACTTC. The entire variable domain, with the rest obtained from reference TRBV5-1 and TRBJ2-4, is as follows: KAGVTQTPRYLIKTRGQQVTLSCSPISGHRSVSWYQQTPGQGLQFLFEYFSETQRNKGNFPGRFSGRQFSNSRSEMNVSTLELGDSALYLCASSLPEDIQYFGAGTRLSVL.

The V and J genes are TRBV24-1 and TRBJ1-2, with TRBD1 matching over 10 bases. Trimming at V came to 4 bases and at J to 5 bases, leaving 9 bases not matched to a gene. The CDR3 loop spans 16 amino acids. Per the germline V gene, CDR1 is KGHDR and CDR2 is SFDVKD. CDR3 DNA sequence: TGTGCCACCAGTGACGGGCCGGGACAGGGGATTTATGGCTACACCTTC. Amino acid sequence: CATSDGPGQGIYGYTF.

This sequence joins TRBV6-1 and TRBJ2-1, with TRBD2 matching over 9 bases. The CDR3 runs 15 residues. Trimming at V came to 2 bases and at J to 5 bases, leaving 4 bases not matched to a gene. From germline, CDR1 is MNHNS and CDR2 SASEGT. In DNA form, the CDR3 reads TGTGCCAGCAGTGAATCGCTAGCGGGACACAATGAGCAGTTCTTC. It encodes CASSESLAGHNEQFF.

This chain joins TRBV6-6 and TRBJ1-1; 7 bases align to TRBD1. This CDR3 spans 13 amino acids. Germline CDR1 and CDR2: MNHNY and SVGAGI (reference sequence). J was trimmed by 4 bases and V by 7 bases; bases with no gene match: 6. The CDR3 reads CASIRGGGTEAFF. The CDR3 DNA sequence: TGTGCCAGCATCAGAGGGGGCGGCACTGAAGCTTTCTTT.

V gene TRBV6-5 combines with J gene TRBJ1-2, with 7 bases matching TRBD1. The ends lost 1 base at V and 4 bases at J; junction bases unmatched: 6. The germline V gene encodes CDR1 MNHEY and CDR2 SVGAGI. There are 15 residues in the CDR3. The CDR3 region has the DNA TGTGCCAGCAGTTACTTTCGGACAGGACTCTATGGCTACACCTTC. This gives the protein CASSYFRTGLYGYTF.

The chain employs TRBV9 and TRBJ2-1; tentatively, D is TRBD2 (6 bases). V was cut by 2 bases and J by 9 bases, with 12 bases left in between. This CDR3 has 13 residues. Germline values: CDR1 SGDLS, CDR2 YYNGEE. CDR3 bases: TGTGCCAGCAGCGTGGGTGCGGGGAGTGAGCAGTTCTTC. Residues: CASSVGAGSEQFF.

This sequence joins TRBV12-5 and TRBJ1-4; D unresolved. In germline, CDR1 is LGHNT, CDR2 FRNRAP. The V end lost 7 bases, the J end lost 8 bases, and 20 bases lay between the germline ends. This CDR3 contains 15 residues. The CDR3 DNA reads as TGTGCTAGTGCTCCCCCGACGAGAGGGAACGAAAAACTGTTTTTT. Its translation is CASAPPTRGNEKLFF.

J is TRBJ1-2 and V is TRBV11-2; D not resolved. Germline CDR1 SGHAT, CDR2 FQNNGV. The CDR3 sequence is 13 residues long. The ends were cut back, 3 bases at V and 0 bases at J, with 5 bases in the middle. Here the CDR3 DNA reads TGTGCCAGCAGCTTTGGCCCTAACTATGGCTACACCTTC. This encodes CASSFGPNYGYTF.

This clone came up once. The CDR3 nucleotides read TGTGCCAGCAGCCAAGCGGGACAGTCCTATGGCTACACCTTC. Its protein is CASSQAGQSYGYTF. This sequence joins TRBV4-2 and TRBJ1-2; 7 nucleotides match TRBD1. After removal of 1 base from V and 4 bases from J, the junction contained 3 bases not matched to a gene. This CDR3 has 14 residues. The germline gives CDR1 LGHNA, CDR2 YNFKEQ.

This sequence joins TRBV7-6 and TRBJ2-1, with a weak D call TRBD1 (5 bases). CDR1 is SGHVS and CDR2 is FNYEAQ in the germline V gene. This CDR3 is built from 13 residues. Trimming took 5 bases from V and 13 from J, leaving 18 bases between them. The CDR3, as DNA: TGTGCCAGCAGCACCAGACAGTTAGGGATCCAGTTCTTC. The encoded protein is CASSTRQLGIQFF.

The chain employs TRBV6-5 and TRBJ2-7; no reliable D call. The CDR3 extends over 14 amino acids. Germline CDR1 and CDR2: MNHEY and SVGAGI. V was clipped by 3 bases and J by 0 bases, with 9 bases between them. In DNA form, the CDR3 reads TGTGCCAGCAGTTATACCCACTCCTCCTACGAGCAGTACTTC. Its protein is CASSYTHSSYEQYF.

The chain couples TRBV6-2 or TRBV6-3 to TRBJ2-2, with 9 bases that match TRBD1. CDR1 and CDR2 from the germline V gene are MNHEY and SVGEGT. Germline trimming cut 6 bases from V and 5 bases from J; bases unmatched to any gene: 13. CDR3 length: 17 amino acids. The CDR3 is CASRPSPGQGRTGELFF. CDR3 coding DNA: TGTGCCAGCAGACCTTCCCCGGGACAGGGAAGGACCGGGGAGCTGTTTTTT.

The genes are TRBV4-2 and TRBJ1-5, with 10 bases aligning to TRBD1. Germline loops: CDR1 LGHNA, CDR2 YNFKEQ. The CDR3 is 16 amino acids. J was trimmed by 7 bases and V by 0 bases; bases with no gene match: 6. The CDR3 region is CASSQERRQGAQPQHF. The CDR3 DNA reads as TGTGCCAGCAGCCAAGAAAGAAGACAGGGGGCACAGCCCCAGCATTTT.

This chain connects TRBV5-6 to TRBJ2-5; D is ambiguous. V lost 0 bases, J lost 2 bases, and 5 bases lay in between. CDR1 is SGHDT and CDR2 is YYEEEE in the germline V gene. The CDR3 has 13 amino acids. The CDR3 DNA follows: TGTGCCAGCAGCTTGGTGCGGCAAGAGACCCAGTACTTC. Encoded protein: CASSLVRQETQYF.

The V and J genes are TRBV27 and TRBJ2-5; possible D gene TRBD1, 6 bases. The V end lost 0 bases, the J end lost 1 base, and 9 bases lay between the germline ends. The CDR3 is 15 residues long. Germline loops: CDR1 MNHEY, CDR2 SMNVEV (reference sequence). CDR3 DNA: TGTGCCAGCAGTTTATCGGGGACATCCCAAGAGACCCAGTACTTC. This translates into CASSLSGTSQETQYF.

The chain combines TRBV7-9 with TRBJ1-2; 8 positions match TRBD1. V was pared by 7 bases and J by 7 bases, with 23 bases of the junction left unmatched. Germline CDR1 reads SEHNR; CDR2 reads FQNEAQ (reference sequence). This CDR3 has 18 residues. CDR3 amino acids: CASIPPPRFTTGDSGYTF. The CDR3 DNA reads TGTGCCAGCATCCCCCCTCCCCGGTTCACGACAGGGGATAGTGGCTACACCTTC.

This chain uses TRBV21-1 with TRBJ1-4; the table's D call of TRBD1 was not tested on the DNA. TRBV21-1 is flagged as a pseudogene. The CDR3 is made up of 19 amino acids. This CDR3 is CASSKALEDRTATNEKLFF. The CDR3 DNA follows: TGTGCCAGCAGCAAAGCGCTAGAGGACAGGACTGCAACTAATGAAAAACTGTTTTTT.

This chain joins TRBV5-1 and TRBJ2-7; 7 nucleotides line up with TRBD2. With 7 bases clipped from V and 2 bases from J, the junction kept 15 bases outside the gene matches. This CDR3 region has 16 residues. Germline CDR1 is SGHRS and CDR2 is YFSETQ. The CDR3 spells CASRSGGVDSPYEQYF. Here the CDR3 DNA reads TGCGCCAGCCGCTCTGGGGGGGTGGACTCCCCCTACGAGCAGTACTTC.

V gene TRBV18 combines with J gene TRBJ1-1, with a weak D call TRBD1 (5 bases). The V gene's germline CDR1 is KGHSH and CDR2 LQKENI. CDR3 size: 14 residues. Trimming shortened V by 6 bases and J by 3 bases, and 14 bases separated the two germline ends. CDR3 nucleotides: TGTGCCAGCTCCCGCCTAGGGGAAGACACTGAAGCTTTCTTT. It translates to CASSRLGEDTEAFF.

This clone has only one observation. J is TRBJ1-2 and V is TRBV5-1, with 11 nucleotides matching TRBD1. Germline V CDR1 and CDR2: SGHRS, YFSETQ. The junction had 5 bases not matched to a gene; V was cut back by 4 bases and J by 6 bases. The CDR3 runs 14 residues. The CDR3 here is CASSAGQGEDGYTF. The CDR3 bases are TGCGCCAGCAGCGCGGGACAGGGGGAAGATGGCTACACCTTC. The whole variable domain, remainder taken from reference TRBV5-1 and TRBJ1-2, is KAGVTQTPRYLIKTRGQQVTLSCSPISGHRSVSWYQQTPGQGLQFLFEYFSETQRNKGNFPGRFSGRQFSNSRSEMNVSTLELGDSALYLCASSAGQGEDGYTFGSGTRLTVV.

V and J are TRBV29-1 and TRBJ1-4; TRBD1 is a possible D gene (6 bases). The CDR3 has 13 residues. V dropped 4 bases and J dropped 8 bases, with 14 bases sitting between them. Germline V gene data show CDR1 as SQVTM and CDR2 as ANQGSEA. The CDR3 here is CSVVGGAGEKLFF. The CDR3 coding sequence is TGCAGCGTTGTTGGGGGGGCCGGGGAAAAACTGTTTTTT.

The chain recombines TRBV6-5 with TRBJ1-2; 8 nucleotides match TRBD1. Germline CDR1 MNHEY, CDR2 SVGAGI. The CDR3 spans 14 residues. Losses at the gene ends were 2 bases for V and 6 bases for J; bases not matched to a gene: 5. The DNA for the CDR3 is TGTGCCAGCAGTTACGGACAGGGAAGGGATGGCTACACCTTC. It specifies CASSYGQGRDGYTF.

CDR3 DNA sequence: TGTGCCATCAGATCCTGGACAGGGGGCAGTGAAGCTTTCTTT. Translation gives CAIRSWTGGSEAFF. This chain joins TRBV10-3 and TRBJ1-1, with 11 positions matching TRBD1. Germline CDR1 reads ENHRY; CDR2 reads SYGVKD. The V and J ends lost 6 bases and 7 bases, in that order; junction bases with no gene match: 7. The CDR3 spans 14 residues.

The rearrangement uses TRBV19 and TRBJ1-5; D perhaps matches TRBD1 (5 bases). The germline V gene encodes CDR1 LNHDA and CDR2 SQIVND (reference sequence). This CDR3 region has 17 residues. V was pared by 3 bases and J by 0 bases, with 15 bases between. CDR3 region: CASSISRAQYSNQPQHF. CDR3 nucleotide sequence: TGTGCCAGTAGTATTTCCAGGGCCCAATATAGCAATCAGCCCCAGCATTTT.